These 23 T cell receptor beta chains were all obtained from the same sample, sequenced in a study of T cells in Graves' hyperthyroidism and ophthalmopathy. The CDR3 regions of TCR beta were amplified from RNA transcripts. Using the HTBI primer set, a first-round RT-PCR was run on the TCR CDR3. Using its own MiXCR run on the multiplex PCR reads, TCRdb lists one record per CDR3 protein. The table lists 450,000 to 600,000 distinct CDR3 sequences, 15% to 20% of them singletons, with approximately 48% in the top ten. The sample consisted of blood. These receptors were taken from a man in his forties with Graves' ophthalmopathy.

V usage is TRBV24-1 and J usage is TRBJ1-5; D uncertain. V lost 2 bases and J lost 3, with 7 bases in between. The CDR3 runs 14 residues. The V gene's germline CDR1 is KGHDR and CDR2 SFDVKD. CDR3 residues: CATSDSGSNQPQHF. The CDR3 DNA is TGTGCCACCAGTGATTCGGGTTCCAATCAGCCCCAGCATTTT.

This clonotype came up many times. The V and J genes are TRBV18 and TRBJ2-5, with D possibly being TRBD1 (6 bases). CDR1 KGHSH and CDR2 LQKENI come from the germline V gene. Trimming stripped 6 bases from V and 5 bases from J, with 13 bases between. This CDR3 region has 13 residues. This CDR3 reads CASSRDIVETQYF. The CDR3 nucleotides are TGTGCCAGCTCTCGGGACATCGTGGAGACCCAGTACTTC.

At least ten counts were recorded for this clonotype. The chain employs TRBV20-1 and TRBJ1-2; D is undetermined. This CDR3 is 11 amino acids long. Between the trimmed V and J ends, which lost 6 bases and 5 bases, there was a span of 10 bases. Germline V lookup: CDR1 DFQATT, CDR2 SNEGSKA (reference sequence). CDR3 coding DNA: TGCAGTGCCGTTCGCGAATATGGCTACACCTTC. Amino acid sequence: CSAVREYGYTF.

Worth noting for this clonotype: One junction end does not reproduce the germline sequence, and a read error may be involved. V and J are TRBV24-1 and TRBJ2-2; 12 bases match TRBD2. The CDR3 is made up of 19 amino acids. Per germline, CDR1 KGHDR and CDR2 SFDVKD. The CDR3 coding sequence is TGTGCCGCCAGTGATTTTTTTCGGACTAGCGGGGAAACCACCGGGGAGCTGTTTTTT. Translated, it gives CAASDFFRTSGETTGELFF.

This clonotype has just a few counts. This rearrangement joins TRBV10-1 to TRBJ2-1; tentative D call: TRBD1 (6 bases). In germline, CDR1 is WNHNN, CDR2 SYGVQD (reference sequence). Trimming shortened V by 10 bases and J by 8 bases, and 24 bases separated the two germline ends. CDR3 length: 15 residues. This CDR3 reads CATATSGEDWDEQFF. The DNA of the CDR3 is TGCGCCACGGCAACATCAGGGGAAGACTGGGATGAGCAGTTCTTC.

This clonotype was counted between two and nine times. This chain connects TRBV12-3 or TRBV12-4 to TRBJ1-3; D possibly corresponds to TRBD1 (5 bases). This CDR3 has 15 residues. The V end was cut by 3 bases, the J end by 0 bases, with 9 bases between. CDR3 sequence (DNA): TGTGCCAGCAGTTTCTTTGGGGGCTCTGGAAACACCATATATTTT. This sequence encodes CASSFFGGSGNTIYF.

Ten or more counts support this clonotype. The chain joins TRBV7-2 to TRBJ2-1; 14 bases map to TRBD2. The V gene end was trimmed by 5 bases and the J gene end by 8 bases; junction bases not matched to a gene: 5. This CDR3 spans 15 amino acids. Germline V lookup: CDR1 SGHTA, CDR2 FQGNSA. Written as DNA, the CDR3 is TGTGCCAGCAGCGCGGGACTAGCGGGAGTCGATGAGCAGTTCTTC. Translating it yields CASSAGLAGVDEQFF.

The J gene is TRBJ2-7, the V gene TRBV5-1, with D perhaps matching TRBD1 (5 bases). CDR3 length: 15 residues. With 5 bases removed from V and 0 bases from J, the gap between germline ends came to 15 bases. Germline V CDR1 and CDR2: SGHRS, YFSETQ. The CDR3 DNA is TGCGCCAGCAGTTCTGGACAAACGAGCTCCTACGAGCAGTACTTC. This sequence encodes CASSSGQTSSYEQYF.

The table lists this clonotype with a few counts. The V call is TRBV27, the J call TRBJ2-4; D is unclear. V was trimmed by 10 bases and J by 5 bases, leaving 12 bases between them. The CDR3 is 12 amino acids. Germline V gene data show CDR1 as MNHEY and CDR2 as SMNVEV (reference sequence). The CDR3 DNA follows: TGTGCCACCACCCCGGGCGAAAACATTCAGTACTTC. Encoded protein: CATTPGENIQYF.

The chain has TRBV6-1 and TRBJ1-2, with a possible D match to TRBD1 (6 bases). The V gene lost 6 bases and the J gene lost 7 bases, with 18 bases spanning the gap. The CDR3 extends over 14 amino acids. CDR1 and CDR2 from the germline V gene are MNHNS and SASEGT. As DNA, the CDR3 is TGTGCCAGCAGACTATCCGACAGGCTGAGTGGCTACACCTTC. Translated: CASRLSDRLSGYTF.

At least ten counts were recorded for this clonotype. This rearrangement joins TRBV11-2 to TRBJ2-3; D gene ambiguous. This CDR3 contains 12 residues. CDR1 is SGHAT, CDR2 FQNNGV, per germline. V shed 4 bases and J shed 2 bases, with 4 bases lying between them. The CDR3 protein is CASSYFTDTQYF. The DNA of the CDR3 is TGTGCCAGCAGCTACTTCACAGATACGCAGTATTTT.

This clonotype has a count of ten or more. V and J are TRBV7-6 and TRBJ1-4, with D perhaps TRBD1 (6 bases). V shed 5 bases and J shed 0 bases, with 22 bases lying between them. The CDR3 extends over 19 amino acids. CDR1 is SGHVS, CDR2 FNYEAQ, per germline. CDR3 residues: CASSRQGLILAATNEKLFF. The CDR3 DNA reads as TGTGCCAGCAGCCGTCAGGGGTTGATTTTAGCCGCAACTAATGAAAAACTGTTTTTT. The full variable domain, its missing parts supplied by reference TRBV7-6 and TRBJ1-4, is GAGVSQSPRYKVTKRGQDVALRCDPISGHVSLYWYRQALGQGPEFLTYFNYEAQQDKSGLPNDRFSAERPEGSISTLTIQRTEQRDSAMYRCASSRQGLILAATNEKLFFGSGTQLSVL.

CDR3 in DNA: TGTGCCAGCAGCGTACAGGGCCAGCCCCAGCATTTT. Translating gives CASSVQGQPQHF. The rearrangement links TRBV7-2 to TRBJ1-5; the D gene is possibly TRBD1 (6 bases). This CDR3 contains 12 residues. V lost 5 bases, J lost 7 bases, and 9 bases lay in between. Germline values: CDR1 SGHTA, CDR2 FQGNSA. The full variable domain, completed using reference TRBV7-2 and TRBJ1-5, is GAGVSQSPSNKVTEKGKDVELRCDPISGHTALYWYRQSLGQGLEFLIYFQGNSAPDKSGLPSDRFSAERTGGSVSTLTIQRTQQEDSAVYLCASSVQGQPQHFGDGTRLSIL.

This clonotype appeared many times. The V gene is TRBV10-3, the J gene TRBJ1-1; D perhaps matches TRBD1 (6 bases). CDR3 length: 15 residues. CDR1 is ENHRY and CDR2 is SYGVKD in the germline V gene. The V and J ends lost 3 bases and 1 base respectively, with 12 bases between them. CDR3 DNA sequence: TGTGCCATCAGTGATCCGGGACATCCGAACACTGAAGCTTTCTTT. Encoded protein: CAISDPGHPNTEAFF.

This clonotype was seen a few times. The chain recombines TRBV9 with TRBJ2-2, with 7 nucleotides matching TRBD1. The CDR3 totals 15 residues. After removal of 0 bases from V and 6 bases from J, the junction contained 5 bases not matched to a gene. Germline CDR1 reads SGDLS; CDR2 reads YYNGEE. The CDR3 sequence is CASSVVGTAPGELFF. For the CDR3, the DNA is TGTGCCAGCAGCGTAGTTGGGACAGCTCCCGGGGAGCTGTTTTTT. Full variable domain (rest looked up from reference TRBV9 and TRBJ2-2): DSGVTQTPKHLITATGQRVTLRCSPRSGDLSVYWYQQSLDQGLQFLIQYYNGEERAKGNILERFSAQQFPDLHSELNLSSLELGDSALYFCASSVVGTAPGELFFGEGSRLTVL.

This clonotype was recorded many times. The chain links TRBV5-1 to TRBJ2-3; D is undetermined. Trimming left V 2 bases short and J 2 bases short, with 12 bases between. Germline CDR1 reads SGHRS; CDR2 reads YFSETQ. This CDR3 spans 15 amino acids. The CDR3: CASSLRTSITDTQYF. CDR3 nucleotide sequence: TGCGCCAGCAGCTTACGGACGAGTATCACAGATACGCAGTATTTT.

V and J are TRBV10-3 and TRBJ2-3; D uncertain. The CDR3 is made up of 13 amino acids. The V end lost 2 bases, the J end lost 0 bases, and 3 bases lay between the germline ends. Germline V gives CDR1 ENHRY, CDR2 SYGVKD. The CDR3 is CAISEGSTDTQYF. CDR3 bases: TGTGCCATCAGTGAGGGGAGCACAGATACGCAGTATTTT.

This clonotype was detected ten times or more. The chain recombines TRBV7-3 with TRBJ2-5, with no clear D. The germline CDR1 and CDR2 sequences are SGHTA and FQGTGA. The CDR3 totals 13 residues. V was pared by 2 bases and J by 5 bases, with 9 bases between. The CDR3 here is CASSLGVGETQYF. DNA of the CDR3: TGTGCCAGCAGCTTAGGGGTTGGGGAGACCCAGTACTTC. The full variable domain, completed using reference TRBV7-3 and TRBJ2-5, is GAGVSQTPSNKVTEKGKYVELRCDPISGHTALYWYRQSLGQGPEFLIYFQGTGAADDSGLPNDRFFAVRPEGSVSTLKIQRTERGDSAVYLCASSLGVGETQYFGPGTRLLVL.

The table lists this clonotype with many counts. This chain uses TRBV2 with TRBJ2-7; tentative D call: TRBD1 (6 bases). Trimming removed 7 bases at V and 5 bases at J, with 18 bases between. CDR1 is SNHLY and CDR2 is FYNNEI in the germline V gene. The CDR3 has 14 residues. This CDR3 is CASKLVRGVHEQYF. CDR3 bases: TGTGCCAGCAAGCTAGTCAGGGGAGTCCACGAGCAGTACTTC.

This clonotype was seen many times. The chain recombines TRBV6-1 with TRBJ1-1; TRBD1 is a possible D gene (5 bases). Trimming removed 2 bases at V and 11 bases at J, with 15 bases between. CDR3 length equals 13 residues. CDR1 and CDR2 from the germline V gene are MNHNS and SASEGT. The CDR3 region is CASSESGRGDAFF. CDR3 in DNA: TGTGCCAGCAGTGAATCCGGCAGAGGGGACGCTTTCTTT.

This clonotype was observed a few times. The chain uses TRBV2 and TRBJ2-5; 7 nucleotides align to TRBD2. V was clipped by 6 bases and J by 3 bases; unmatched bases: 4. CDR1 is SNHLY and CDR2 is FYNNEI in the germline V gene. The CDR3 has 13 amino acids. The CDR3 reads CASRGGAEETQYF. DNA for the CDR3: TGTGCCAGCAGGGGAGGGGCTGAAGAGACCCAGTACTTC.

The chain has TRBV19 and TRBJ1-2; 11 bases agree with TRBD1. Germline values: CDR1 LNHDA, CDR2 SQIVND (reference sequence). V lost 7 bases, J lost 7 bases, and 11 bases stayed unmatched. This CDR3 spans 15 amino acids. The CDR3 DNA follows: TGTGCCAGTATCGGACGGACAGGGGGCTTTGGTGGCTACACCTTC. Its protein is CASIGRTGGFGGYTF.

This clonotype was found a few times. This rearrangement joins TRBV7-8 to TRBJ2-1, with D uncertain. This CDR3 comprises 17 residues. With 5 bases removed from V and 0 bases from J, the gap between germline ends came to 17 bases. Germline V lookup: CDR1 SGHVS, CDR2 FQNEAQ. The CDR3 coding sequence is TGTGCCAGCAGCCTGATCACGATCCTGAGCTCCTACAATGAGCAGTTCTTC. Translating it yields CASSLITILSSYNEQFF. Drawing the rest from reference TRBV7-8 and TRBJ2-1, the complete variable domain is GAGVSQSPRYKVAKRGQDVALRCDPISGHVSLFWYQQALGQGPEFLTYFQNEAQLDKSGLPSDRFFAERPEGSVSTLKIQRTQQEDSAVYLCASSLITILSSYNEQFFGPGTRLTVL.